This TCR beta chain was captured by sequencing in a study of cytomegalovirus exposure and HLA in healthy donors. The study's findings and limits: No immune exposure information besides CMV serostatus was available. In an earlier analysis, about 87% or about 30%: the productive usage of most TCR beta V segments. Listed as cytomegalovirus-associated were 150 or so TCR beta chains. In vitro experiments confirmed that three CMV-associated chains were specific for CMV antigens.

On this clone: Its antigen is undetermined.

The PCR employed 60 Vbeta primers together with 13 Jbeta primers. The method was immunoSEQ multiplex PCR; TCRdb's version includes in-frame clones alone and lacks a portion of them. The sample has 100,000 to 150,000 clones; around 76% are singletons. The TCR sequence derives from a woman aged 60-75 years in good health and CMV-seropositive. Sequencing used PBMCs.

The CDR3 reads CASSLYRDRNTIYF. DNA of the CDR3: TGTGCCAGCAGCTTGTACAGGGACAGAAACACCATATATTTT. This chain connects TRBV5-6 to TRBJ1-3; D is perhaps TRBD1 (6 bases). CDR1 SGHDT and CDR2 YYEEEE come from the germline V gene. V gave up 1 base and J gave up 5 bases, with 10 bases separating them. This CDR3 is 14 amino acids long.